This entry lists 8 T cell receptor delta chains sequenced from one sample in a study of DNA immune sequencing with unique molecular identifiers. Genomic DNA underwent 32-plex PCR targeting all 8 TRDV and 4 TRDJ genes. The library had 12-nucleotide UMIs introduced over roughly 3 barcoding cycles, then a second adapter PCR. TCRdb applied CATT to the multiplex PCR reads for clone calling. The data show approximately 5,000 delta-chain clones, approximately 12% seen once. Sequencing was performed on gamma-delta T cells enriched from blood buffy coat, or unenriched PBMCs (not recorded which). Receptors originate from a human donor in good health.

This clone was seen repeatedly, ten times or more. This specimen includes other DNA sequences encoding the same CDR3. The V and J genes are TRDV1 and TRDJ1, with TRDD3 matching 9 bases. TCRdb is silent on the J gene; assignment here came from matching the DNA to germline. The CDR3 has 25 residues. Germline CDR1 and CDR2: TSWWSYY and QGS. J was trimmed by 0 bases and V by 1 base; bases with no gene match: 30. The CDR3: CALGEQPGRLELGDLPFVNTDKLIF. The CDR3 bases are TGTGCTCTTGGGGAACAACCCGGGCGGCTAGAGCTGGGGGATTTACCCTTTGTGAACACCGATAAACTCATCTTT.

This clone was found a few times. The protein recorded in TCRdb matches a much larger clone and deviates from this DNA's translation at residue 7, suggesting a read error; the protein here is obtained by translating the DNA. This chain connects TRDV2 to TRDJ1, with D tentatively TRDD3 (6 bases). V dropped 0 bases and J dropped 0 bases, with 16 bases sitting between them. The CDR3 runs 17 residues. Germline V gene lookup returns CDR1 GEAIGNYY and CDR2 EKD. Written as DNA, the CDR3 is TGTGCCTGTGACACCTTAATTGGGGGGCATGACACCGATAAACTCATCTTT. Translation gives CACDTLIGGHDTDKLIF.

For this clone: This DNA's translation and the protein TCRdb lists, from a much larger clone, do not match at residue 16, likely due to a read error; the protein shown is translated from the DNA. This chain connects TRDV2 to TRDJ1; 8 bases agree with TRDD3. CDR3 length: 17 residues. Germline assignment: CDR1 GEAIGNYY and CDR2 EKD. CDR3 sequence: CACDTLTGGHDTDKLTF. The CDR3 DNA is TGTGCCTGTGACACCTTAACTGGGGGGCATGACACCGATAAACTCACCTTT.

This clone was detected ten times or more. The chain joins TRDV2 to TRDJ1; 9 bases map to TRDD3. The CDR3 is made up of 18 amino acids. V lost 0 bases, J lost 0 bases, and 10 bases stayed unmatched. CDR1 is GEAIGNYY, CDR2 EKD, per germline. CDR3 sequence (DNA): TGTGCCTGTGACACCGTTACGGGGGATACCTCGTACACCGATAAACTCATCTTT. Protein: CACDTVTGDTSYTDKLIF.

As to this clone: This probably arose from a read error, given a far larger clone one base away. The chain recombines TRDV2 with TRDJ1, with D unresolved. Germline V gene lookup returns CDR1 GEAIGNYY and CDR2 EKD. The CDR3 is made up of 13 amino acids. The germline V and J ends were trimmed by 0 bases and 2 bases, with 6 bases remaining between them. DNA of the CDR3: TGTGCCTGTGACACCTGGGCGACCGATAAACTCATCTTT. Protein sequence: CACDTWATDKLIF.

This clone was observed a handful of times. The genes are TRDV2 and TRDJ1; TRDD3 is a possible D gene (5 bases). Trimming removed 3 bases from V and 0 bases from J, with 19 bases in between. Per germline, CDR1 GEAIGNYY and CDR2 EKD. The CDR3 has 17 amino acids. CDR3: CACDARGPRRYTDKLIF. Written as DNA, the CDR3 is TGTGCCTGTGACGCCCGGGGGCCTCGACGGTACACCGATAAACTCATCTTT.

Remarks on this clone: The protein in TCRdb stems from a much larger clone and differs at residue 9 from this DNA's translation, likely a read error; here the protein is translated from the DNA. This sequence joins TRDV2 and TRDJ1, with 7 bases aligning to TRDD3. This CDR3 region has 19 residues. CDR1 GEAIGNYY and CDR2 EKD come from the germline V gene. V lost 3 bases to trimming and J lost 0 bases; unmatched junction nucleotides: 18. The CDR3 bases are TGTGCCTGTGACGATGTACTGGGGTATACGCGAGGAGACACCGATAAACTCATCTTT. Protein product: CACDDVLGYTRGDTDKLIF.

This clone was seen a handful of times. A far larger clone is off by one base, so a read error is likely. The identical CDR3 is also encoded by other nucleotide sequences in the sample. The chain is built from TRDV2 and TRDJ1; TRDD3 matches 9 bases. In germline, CDR1 is GEAIGNYY, CDR2 EKD. The CDR3 has 17 residues. This chain's CDR3 is CACDTLGDGKYTDKLIF. The CDR3 DNA reads as TGTGCCTGTGACACTCTGGGGGATGGAAAGTACACGGATAAACTCATCTTT.